The T cell receptor beta chain under discussion was sequenced for a study of blood T cells in healthy people across ages. Combining a sample-barcoded 5' primer with a J-beta primer mix, a second PCR ran for about 6 to 11 cycles. TCRdb used MiXCR to reprocess the 5' RACE reads, holding one entry per CDR3 protein. Here the sample spans around 600,000 distinct CDR3 sequences, around 48% being singletons. The CDR3 is 13 residues long. CDR1 is LGHDT, CDR2 YNNKEL, per germline (reference sequence). The V and J ends lost 4 bases and 13 bases, in that order; junction bases with no gene match: 10. The chain is built from TRBV3-1 and TRBJ2-4, with TRBD1 matching over 7 bases. The origin of this receptor is a man older than 75 in good health. Sequenced material: blood. As DNA, the CDR3 is TGTGCCAGCAGCCCCGGACTGGCCAGGGGGCAGTACTTC. Translation: CASSPGLARGQYF.